This TCR beta chain was profiled in a study of blood T cell repertoires in COVID-19 (TCRdb year 2020). In terms of the full investigation: The collaborator samples originated in the United States, Italy and Spain and spanned the acute and convalescent phases of COVID-19. The material from the prospective study consisted of cDNA or gDNA derived from T cells, B-cell-depleted T cells, or PBMCs. The dataset comprised deeply sampled blood TCRbeta repertoires from subjects exposed to, actively infected with, or recovered from COVID-19. The repertoires were released in a freely available public database intended as a resource for research on the immune response to SARS-CoV-2. The samples were drawn from the first 160 participants of the ongoing ImmuneRACE study and from over 950 subjects provided by 6 global collaborators. The sample metadata nearly always contained a de-identified subject ID, COVID-19 status, age in years and sex. Where available, HLA class I and class II types were obtained from metadata supplied by the sample provider rather than from assay-based typing.

Here is what the overall study found, with its caveats: The amount of clinical and demographic metadata varied by source and participant and was provided uncurated.

Spanning cysteine to phenylalanine, the CDR3 consists of 12 amino acids. Solely the CDR3 DNA is kept, with 36 bases framed from the first base. In the germline V gene, CDR1 corresponds to MNHGY and CDR2 to SAAAGT. Trimming at the junction amounts to 1 base on V and 10 bases on J, and the germline ends lie 7 bases apart. TCRbeta CDR3 regions were amplified from genomic DNA by means of the immunoSEQ Assay, a bias-controlled multiplex PCR. Per the authors' processing: Nucleated cell counts per sample were estimated from amplification of reference gene primers within the assay. Sequence reads were collapsed and filtered to measure the absolute abundance of every unique TCRbeta CDR3 rearrangement. For each sample, productive Simpson clonality was calculated as the square root of Simpson's diversity index across productive rearrangements. The table comes from immuneACCESS by way of TCRdb, which keeps in-frame sequences with V and J called. Part of the clones is missing from these tables; in studies checked, under half for an unresolved V gene and the rest for unknown reasons. V and J calls and clone size follow that table, whereas D and trimming were derived from the DNA. This sample comprises over 150,000 clones, around 87% of them detected only once. 0.88% of the sample is held by the ten biggest clonotypes.

A second Seattle source provided samples from volunteer blood donors who had recovered from COVID-19. Whole blood was collected in K2EDTA tubes by collaborating institutions according to the institutions' own protocols. Collaborator samples were shipped for TCRbeta analysis as frozen whole blood, isolated PBMCs, or DNA extracted from either sample type. On this clone: Its antigen is still unknown. No qualities accompany the bases; no much larger clone lies one base away.

This clonotype was obtained from a woman between 18 and 29 years old who had recovered from COVID-19. In this chain, TRBV6-8 is recombined with TRBJ1-4, and possibly TRBD1, on 5 matching bases. The sequencing sample was made of peripheral blood. The CDR3 protein is CASSYLGGKLFF. The nucleotide sequence is TGTGCCAGCAGTTACTTGGGGGGAAAACTGTTTTTT.